These T cell receptor beta chains were read from a single sample in a study of cytomegalovirus exposure and HLA in healthy donors. Method: immunoSEQ multiplex PCR; TCRdb's copy keeps in-frame clones and lacks some. Here the sample spans 120,000 or so clones, approximately 76% being singletons. The sample comprised PBMCs. The receptor source for this set is a man between 60 and 75 years old in good health and CMV-seropositive. Both conserved end residues are part of each CDR3. D genes are given only for firm matches. Clone size is shown for a subset of rows, as once, few, many or a class of expanded clone.

>few|TRBV19|TRBJ1-6|.
CASSIGSSYNSPLHF
TGTGCCAGTAGTATCGGGAGCTCCTATAATTCACCCCTCCACTTT
>.|TRBV7-9|TRBJ1-2|.
CASSLIRGGGYGYTF
TGTGCCAGCAGCTTAATCCGGGGAGGGGGCTATGGCTACACCTTC
>.|TRBV18|TRBJ2-5|.
CASSPNGLIEETQYF
TGTGCCAGCTCTCCCAACGGGTTAATTGAGGAGACCCAGTACTTC
>.|TRBV6-1|TRBJ2-7|TRBD2
CASCLTSGPYEQYF
TGTGCCAGCTGCCTAACTAGCGGCCCCTACGAGCAGTACTTC
>.|TRBV6-5|TRBJ2-2|.
CASREQGPGELFF
TGTGCCAGCAGAGAACAGGGTCCCGGGGAGCTGTTTTTT
>once|TRBV5-4|TRBJ2-3|.
CASSFRVGDTQYF
TGTGCCAGCAGCTTCAGGGTGGGGGATACGCAGTATTTT
>many|TRBV11-2|TRBJ1-5|.
CASSSSPYQPQHF
TGTGCCAGCAGCTCGAGTCCGTATCAGCCCCAGCATTTT
>.|TRBV19|TRBJ2-1|TRBD2
CASSIVSGRAEGNEQFF
TGTGCCAGTAGTATCGTTAGCGGGAGGGCCGAGGGGAATGAGCAGTTCTTC
>.|TRBV28|TRBJ1-5|.
CASSRRVGATSQHF
TGTGCCAGCAGTCGCCGTGTAGGGGCGACGTCCCAGCATTTT
>.|TRBV5-1|TRBJ2-3|TRBD1
CASSRGQGATDTQYF
TGCGCCAGCAGCCGGGGACAGGGGGCCACAGATACGCAGTATTTT
>.|TRBV2|TRBJ1-1|.
CASGRVRGNTEAFF
TGTGCCAGCGGGCGGGTCAGGGGGAACACTGAAGCTTTCTTT
>.|TRBV2|TRBJ2-2|TRBD1
CASRVQGTGFAGELFF
TGTGCCAGCAGAGTACAGGGGACCGGGTTTGCCGGGGAGCTGTTTTTT
>few|TRBV7-9|TRBJ2-6|TRBD1
CASSRTGAGANVLTF
TGTGCCAGCAGCAGGACAGGGGCTGGGGCCAACGTCCTGACTTTC
>.|TRBV28|TRBJ1-5|TRBD1
CASSGNDRELNQPQHF
TGTGCCAGCAGTGGAAACGACAGGGAGTTGAATCAGCCCCAGCATTTT
>.|TRBV5-1|TRBJ2-7|.
CASSRQGGGIHEQYF
TGCGCCAGCAGCCGACAAGGGGGGGGTATCCACGAGCAGTACTTC
>once|TRBV5-1|TRBJ2-1|.
CASSLDPGYNEQFF
TGCGCCAGCAGCTTGGACCCAGGGTACAATGAGCAGTTCTTC
>few|TRBV7-3|TRBJ2-7|.
CASSSYSSPYEQYF
TGTGCCAGCAGCTCGTACAGTTCACCCTACGAGCAGTACTTC
>.|TRBV7-9|TRBJ2-7|TRBD2
CASGGGSPYEQYF
TGTGCCAGCGGGGGGGGATCCCCCTACGAGCAGTACTTC
>.|TRBV6-6|TRBJ1-2|.
CASSTGPESLGTF
TGTGCCAGCAGCACCGGCCCGGAGTCCTTGGGCACCTTC
>.|TRBV18|TRBJ1-1|.
CASSPQSTEAFF
TGTGCCAGCTCACCACAGAGCACTGAAGCTTTCTTT
>.|TRBV6-7|TRBJ1-1|TRBD1
CASSYSNRGLQAFF
TGTGCCAGCAGTTACTCGAACAGGGGGCTTCAAGCTTTCTTT
>.|TRBV18|TRBJ2-4|.
CASSPRGWRTENIQYF
TGTGCCAGCTCACCAAGGGGGTGGCGGACTGAAAACATTCAGTACTTC
>.|TRBV27|TRBJ2-7|.
CASSFKTTYYEQYF
TGTGCCAGCAGTTTCAAGACTACCTACTACGAGCAGTACTTC
>.|TRBV19|TRBJ1-1|TRBD1
CASSILGTGRTEAFF
TGTGCCAGTAGTATATTAGGGACAGGGCGCACTGAAGCTTTCTTT
>.|TRBV19|TRBJ2-1|TRBD2
CASSIGSPAGEVYEQFF
TGTGCCAGTAGTATAGGGTCCCCAGCGGGAGAGGTATATGAGCAGTTCTTC
>.|TRBV18|TRBJ1-5|.
CASSPGTPSPGEQPQHF
TGTGCCAGCTCACCCGGGACTCCTAGTCCAGGAGAACAGCCCCAGCATTTT
>.|TRBV5-4|TRBJ1-4|TRBD1
CASSTYRGFATNEKLFF
TGTGCCAGCAGCACCTACAGGGGATTTGCAACTAATGAAAAACTGTTTTTT
>.|TRBV7-2|TRBJ2-3|TRBD1
CASSYDPTGGTDTQYF
TGTGCCAGCAGCTACGACCCGACAGGGGGCACAGATACGCAGTATTTT
>.|TRBV12-5|TRBJ2-7|.
CASGPGNSWDEQYF
TGTGCTAGTGGTCCAGGCAATTCATGGGACGAGCAGTACTTC
>.|TRBV6-1|TRBJ1-1|TRBD1
CAAQGAQNTEAFF
TGTGCCGCCCAGGGGGCACAGAACACTGAAGCTTTCTTT
>.|TRBV27|TRBJ2-7|.
CASSRGTLTYEQYF
TGTGCCAGCAGTAGGGGGACCTTAACCTACGAGCAGTACTTC
>.|TRBV18|TRBJ2-7|.
CASSLGSGTSRIHEQYF
TGTGCCAGCTCACTCGGGTCCGGGACAAGTAGAATCCACGAGCAGTACTTC
>once|TRBV7-9|TRBJ2-1|TRBD1
CTSSLYGTGPYNEQFF
TGTACCAGCAGCTTATACGGGACAGGTCCCTACAATGAGCAGTTCTTC
>.|TRBV6-5|TRBJ1-1|TRBD1
CASRDGTGRYTEAFF
TGTGCCAGCAGAGACGGGACAGGGCGATACACTGAAGCTTTCTTT
>.|TRBV2|TRBJ2-1|TRBD1
CASSLDRGSYNEQFF
TGTGCCAGCAGCTTGGACAGGGGTTCCTACAATGAGCAGTTCTTC
>.|TRBV13|TRBJ2-1|.
CATLLTTGEQFF
TGTGCCACACTCTTAACAACAGGGGAGCAGTTCTTC
>.|TRBV28|TRBJ2-3|.
CASSFRQGGADTQYF
TGTGCCAGCAGTTTCAGGCAGGGAGGAGCAGATACGCAGTATTTT
>.|TRBV27|TRBJ1-5|TRBD1
CASSLTTGSGQPQHF
TGTGCCAGCAGTTTAACGACAGGGTCGGGTCAGCCCCAGCATTTT
>.|TRBV6-1|TRBJ2-3|TRBD1
CASSDRQGMGTDTQYF
TGTGCCAGCAGTGACCGACAGGGGATGGGAACAGATACGCAGTATTTT
>.|TRBV5-6|TRBJ1-1|.
CASSLIRGYTEAFF
TGTGCCAGCAGCTTAATTCGGGGGTACACTGAAGCTTTCTTT
>.|TRBV19|TRBJ1-5|TRBD1
CASNRPRQGAQPQHF
TGTGCCAGTAATAGACCTCGACAGGGGGCCCAGCCCCAGCATTTT
>.|TRBV6-1|TRBJ1-6|.
CASSEALRGSSYNSPLHF
TGTGCCAGCAGTGAAGCGCTTCGGGGGAGCTCCTATAATTCACCCCTCCACTTT
>.|TRBV19|TRBJ1-1|.
CASSKQGLTEAFF
TGTGCCAGTAGTAAGCAGGGACTCACTGAAGCTTTCTTT
>.|TRBV2|TRBJ2-1|TRBD1
CASSDQGQGNSEQFF
TGTGCCAGCAGTGACCAGGGACAGGGGAATAGTGAGCAGTTCTTC
>.|TRBV2|TRBJ1-1|TRBD1
CASSEIQGVAFF
TGTGCCAGCAGCGAAATACAGGGGGTGGCTTTCTTT
>.|TRBV6-5|TRBJ1-4|.
CASSPRGIREKLFF
TGTGCCAGCAGTCCCAGGGGAATTCGGGAAAAACTGTTTTTT
>once|TRBV11-2|TRBJ1-1|TRBD1
CASSKRQGSTEAFF
TGTGCCAGCAGCAAACGACAGGGTAGCACTGAAGCTTTCTTT
>.|TRBV12-5|TRBJ1-1|.
CASGLEGGTEAFF
TGTGCTAGTGGTTTGGAAGGGGGCACTGAAGCTTTCTTT
>.|TRBV4-1|TRBJ2-7|.
CASSRDRAYEQYF
TGCGCCAGCAGCCGCGACAGAGCCTACGAGCAGTACTTC
>once|TRBV5-1|TRBJ2-7|TRBD1
CASSLGTGTGPHEQYF
TGCGCCAGCAGCTTGGGGACTGGGACAGGGCCCCACGAGCAGTACTTC
>few|TRBV2|TRBJ1-6|.
CASIKDSSSYNSPLHF
TGTGCCAGCATCAAAGACAGTAGCTCCTATAATTCACCCCTCCACTTT
>.|TRBV14|TRBJ2-3|.
CASSQGLITDTQYF
TGTGCCAGCAGCCAAGGACTCATCACAGATACGCAGTATTTT